A selection of T cell receptor beta chains follows, all from one sample in a study of early stage breast cancer tumors. The repertoire was sequenced with immunoSEQ multiplex PCR; TCRdb's copy has only in-frame clones and lacks some. The sample yields some 70,000 clones, 70% to 85% seen once. Sequenced material: blood. The receptors here all came from a person aged 55 to 75 with breast cancer. CDR3s include the opening cysteine and the closing phenylalanine or tryptophan. A D gene is named only where the DNA matches it firmly. Where a row states a size, it is once, few, many or the class of an expanded clone; other rows omit it.

D gene	J gene	V gene	CDR3 length	clone size	CDR3 protein	CDR3 DNA
-	TRBJ1-1	TRBV9	13	-	CASSVDQNTEAFF	TGTGCCAGCAGCGTAGACCAGAACACTGAAGCTTTCTTT
-	TRBJ2-7	TRBV28	12	-	CASCPGSYEQYF	TGTGCCAGCTGTCCCGGTTCCTACGAGCAGTACTTC
-	TRBJ2-3	TRBV6-5	13	-	CASSPSGSDTQYF	TGTGCCAGCAGCCCTAGTGGGTCAGATACGCAGTATTTT
-	TRBJ1-3	TRBV6-5	16	-	CASSYSQGIAGNTIYF	TGTGCCAGCAGTTACTCTCAGGGGATAGCTGGAAACACCATATATTTT
-	TRBJ2-3	TRBV4-1	17	-	CASSQVSVGTPVGTQYF	TGCGCCAGCAGCCAAGTCTCAGTAGGGACCCCCGTCGGTACGCAGTATTTT
TRBD2	TRBJ2-3	TRBV18	16	-	CASSLRTSGGTDTQYF	TGTGCCAGCTCACTACGGACTAGCGGGGGTACAGATACGCAGTATTTT
-	TRBJ1-5	TRBV2	13	-	CASRRAVNQPQHF	TGTGCCAGCAGGAGGGCAGTCAATCAGCCCCAGCATTTT
-	TRBJ1-5	TRBV28	15	-	CASSSRGRVEQPQHF	TGTGCCAGCAGCAGCAGGGGCCGGGTCGAGCAGCCCCAGCATTTT
-	TRBJ1-6	TRBV9	15	-	CASSPDTPLGVALHF	TGTGCCAGCAGCCCGGACACTCCTTTAGGGGTAGCCCTCCACTTT
-	TRBJ1-2	TRBV28	14	-	CASSPSGVNYGYTF	TGTGCCAGCAGCCCCTCAGGGGTGAACTATGGCTACACCTTC
-	TRBJ2-7	TRBV6-6	14	-	CASSYGTGPYEQYF	TGTGCCAGCAGTTACGGGACTGGTCCCTACGAGCAGTACTTC
TRBD2	TRBJ2-7	TRBV7-3	17	-	CASSFKGLAGGLNEQYF	TGTGCCAGCAGCTTCAAGGGACTAGCGGGGGGGCTGAACGAGCAGTACTTC
-	TRBJ2-1	TRBV6-1	13	-	CASSVNRLREQFF	TGTGCCAGCAGTGTGAATCGTTTGAGGGAGCAGTTCTTC
TRBD1	TRBJ2-7	TRBV28	14	-	CASSPTGSSYEQYF	TGTGCCAGCAGTCCGACAGGGAGCTCCTACGAGCAGTACTTC
TRBD1	TRBJ2-7	TRBV19	14	few	CASRTTGKPYEQYF	TGTGCCAGTAGGACGACAGGGAAACCCTACGAGCAGTACTTC
TRBD2	TRBJ2-1	TRBV4-2	17	-	CASSQGAPGLASNEQFF	TGTGCCAGCAGCCAAGGAGCACCGGGACTAGCGTCCAATGAGCAGTTCTTC
-	TRBJ2-2	TRBV30	12	-	CAWSWTPGELFF	TGTGCCTGGAGTTGGACGCCCGGGGAGCTGTTTTTT
TRBD2	TRBJ2-1	TRBV28	14	-	CATLGRQRNNEQFF	TGTGCCACCCTCGGGAGGCAGAGGAACAATGAGCAGTTCTTC
-	TRBJ1-1	TRBV29-1	11	-	CSVVPGAEAFF	TGCAGCGTTGTTCCTGGGGCTGAAGCTTTCTTT
-	TRBJ1-3	TRBV7-9	14	-	CASTNRGAFDTIYF	TGTGCCAGCACCAATCGGGGGGCCTTTGACACCATATATTTT
-	TRBJ2-7	TRBV28	12	few	CASGWGSYEQYF	TGTGCCAGCGGTTGGGGGAGCTACGAGCAGTACTTC
-	TRBJ1-1	TRBV15	16	once	CATSRDTIRVNTEAFF	TGTGCCACCAGCAGAGATACGATAAGGGTGAACACTGAAGCTTTCTTT
-	TRBJ1-1	TRBV6-5	11	-	CASRRQDEAFF	TGTGCCAGCAGACGACAGGATGAAGCTTTCTTT
-	TRBJ2-7	TRBV28	12	-	CASSYQVYEQYF	TGTGCCAGCAGTTATCAAGTCTACGAGCAGTACTTC
-	TRBJ2-2	TRBV7-8	14	few	CASSAGPNTGELFF	TGTGCCAGCTCAGCAGGCCCGAACACCGGGGAGCTGTTTTTT
-	TRBJ1-5	TRBV9	17	-	CASSVDPVMDSNQPQHF	TGTGCCAGCAGCGTAGACCCAGTAATGGATAGCAATCAGCCCCAGCATTTT
-	TRBJ2-7	TRBV7-2	16	-	CASSFAEGGFNVLQYF	TGTGCCAGCAGCTTCGCCGAGGGGGGGTTTAATGTATTGCAGTACTTC
TRBD1	TRBJ2-3	TRBV29-1	16	-	CSVMMTPGQGTDTQYF	TGCAGCGTTATGATGACACCGGGACAGGGGACAGATACGCAGTATTTT
-	TRBJ1-2	TRBV28	16	-	CASSLSFRGSNYGYTF	TGTGCCAGCAGTTTATCTTTCAGGGGATCTAACTATGGCTACACCTTC
TRBD2	TRBJ2-3	TRBV6-1	16	-	CASSEAASGGAVTQYF	TGTGCCAGCAGTGAAGCCGCTAGCGGGGGGGCCGTTACGCAGTATTTT
-	TRBJ2-2	TRBV27	15	-	CASSSPRGFTGELFF	TGTGCCAGCAGTTCCCCCCGGGGGTTCACCGGGGAGCTGTTTTTT
-	TRBJ2-7	TRBV28	14	-	CASSPHRRDGEQYF	TGTGCCAGCAGTCCGCATCGTAGGGACGGGGAGCAGTACTTC
TRBD2	TRBJ2-7	TRBV5-1	15	-	CASGFAEGLAGEQYF	TGCGCCAGCGGGTTCGCCGAAGGACTAGCGGGTGAGCAGTACTTC
TRBD1	TRBJ1-2	TRBV18	13	-	CASSPDRGVGYTF	TGTGCCAGCTCACCCGACAGGGGCGTGGGCTACACCTTC
-	TRBJ2-1	TRBV2	11	-	CASSGGDEQFF	TGTGCCAGCAGTGGAGGAGATGAGCAGTTCTTC
TRBD1	TRBJ2-7	TRBV6-5	13	-	CASSPRQGAEQYF	TGTGCCAGCAGTCCTAGACAGGGGGCGGAGCAGTACTTC
-	TRBJ2-7	TRBV7-9	14	few	CASSLLAGEGEQYF	TGTGCCAGCAGCTTATTGGCAGGGGAGGGCGAGCAGTACTTC
-	TRBJ2-1	TRBV9	15	once	CASTKVGLPNNEQFF	TGTGCCAGCACCAAGGTAGGGCTTCCTAACAATGAGCAGTTCTTC
-	TRBJ2-3	TRBV30	13	-	CAWSVGRRDTQYF	TGTGCCTGGAGTGTAGGCAGGAGGGATACGCAGTATTTT
-	TRBJ1-2	TRBV5-4	13	few	CASSLGPGYGYTF	TGTGCCAGCAGCTTGGGGCCCGGGTATGGCTACACCTTC
-	TRBJ2-3	TRBV30	13	-	CAWSQGDSKAIHF	TGTGCCTGGAGTCAGGGAGACAGTAAGGCGATACATTTT